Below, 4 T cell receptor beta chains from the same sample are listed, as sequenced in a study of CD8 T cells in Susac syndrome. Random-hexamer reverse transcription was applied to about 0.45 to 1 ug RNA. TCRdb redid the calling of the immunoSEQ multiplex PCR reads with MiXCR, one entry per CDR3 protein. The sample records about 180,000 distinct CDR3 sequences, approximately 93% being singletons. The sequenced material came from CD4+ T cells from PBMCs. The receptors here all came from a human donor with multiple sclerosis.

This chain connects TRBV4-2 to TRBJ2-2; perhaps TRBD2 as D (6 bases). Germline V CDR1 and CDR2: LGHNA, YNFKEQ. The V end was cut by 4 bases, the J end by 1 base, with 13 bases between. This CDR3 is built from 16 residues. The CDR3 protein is CASSPRVAENTGELFF. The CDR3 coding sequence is TGTGCCAGCAGCCCGAGAGTAGCGGAGAACACCGGGGAGCTGTTTTTT.

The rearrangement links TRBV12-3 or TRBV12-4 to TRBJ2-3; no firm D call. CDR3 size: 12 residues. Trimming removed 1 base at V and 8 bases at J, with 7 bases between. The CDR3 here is CASSLGISTQYF. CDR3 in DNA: TGTGCCAGCAGTTTAGGGATTAGTACGCAGTATTTT.

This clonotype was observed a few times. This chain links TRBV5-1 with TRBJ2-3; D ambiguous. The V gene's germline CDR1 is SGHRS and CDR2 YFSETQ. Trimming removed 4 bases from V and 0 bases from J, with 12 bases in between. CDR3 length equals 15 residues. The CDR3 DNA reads TGCGCCAGCAGCCCTGCGGCTGGGAGCACAGATACGCAGTATTTT. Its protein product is CASSPAAGSTDTQYF.

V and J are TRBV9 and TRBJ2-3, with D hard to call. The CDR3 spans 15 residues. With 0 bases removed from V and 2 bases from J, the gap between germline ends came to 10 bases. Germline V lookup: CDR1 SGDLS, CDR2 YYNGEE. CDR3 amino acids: CASSVARFNTDTQYF. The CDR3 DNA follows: TGTGCCAGCAGCGTAGCTCGATTCAACACAGATACGCAGTATTTT.